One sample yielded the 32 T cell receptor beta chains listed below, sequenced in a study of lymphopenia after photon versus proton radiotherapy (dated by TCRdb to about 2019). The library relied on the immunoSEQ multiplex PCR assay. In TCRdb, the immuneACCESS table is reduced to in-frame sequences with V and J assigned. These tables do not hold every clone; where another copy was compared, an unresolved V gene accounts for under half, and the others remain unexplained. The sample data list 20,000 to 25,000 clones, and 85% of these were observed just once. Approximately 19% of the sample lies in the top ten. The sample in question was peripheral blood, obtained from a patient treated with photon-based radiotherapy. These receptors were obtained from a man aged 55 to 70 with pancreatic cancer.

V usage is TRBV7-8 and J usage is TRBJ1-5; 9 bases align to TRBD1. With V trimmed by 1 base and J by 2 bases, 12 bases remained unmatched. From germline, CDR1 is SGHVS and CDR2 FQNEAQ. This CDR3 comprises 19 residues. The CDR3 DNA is TGTGCCAGCAGCTTAGTTCCGGGACAGGGTATTGTGGGCAATCAGCCCCAGCATTTT. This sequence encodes CASSLVPGQGIVGNQPQHF.

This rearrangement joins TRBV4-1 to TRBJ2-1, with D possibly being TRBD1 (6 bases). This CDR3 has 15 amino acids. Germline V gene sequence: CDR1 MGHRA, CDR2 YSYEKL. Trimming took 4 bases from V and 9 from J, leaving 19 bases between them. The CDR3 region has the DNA TGCGCCAGCAGCCTCTATGGGGGCGGATTCGGTGAGCAGTTCTTC. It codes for CASSLYGGGFGEQFF.

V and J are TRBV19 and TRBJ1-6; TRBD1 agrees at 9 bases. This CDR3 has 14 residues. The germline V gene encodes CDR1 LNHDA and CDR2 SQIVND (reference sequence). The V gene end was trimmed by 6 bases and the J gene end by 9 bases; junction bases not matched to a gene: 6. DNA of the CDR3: TGTGCCAGTAGGTGGACAGGGGTCGGTTCACCCCTCCACTTT. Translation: CASRWTGVGSPLHF.

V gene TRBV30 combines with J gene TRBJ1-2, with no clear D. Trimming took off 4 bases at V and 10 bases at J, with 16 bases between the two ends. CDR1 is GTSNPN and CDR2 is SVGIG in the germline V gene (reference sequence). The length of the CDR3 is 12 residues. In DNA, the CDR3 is TGTGCCTGGAACAAGCCGGTTTTTTCCTACACCTTC. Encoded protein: CAWNKPVFSYTF.

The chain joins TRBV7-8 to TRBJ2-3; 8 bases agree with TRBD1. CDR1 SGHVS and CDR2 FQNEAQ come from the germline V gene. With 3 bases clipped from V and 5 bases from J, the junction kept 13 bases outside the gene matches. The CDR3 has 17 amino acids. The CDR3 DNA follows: TGTGCCAGCAGCTTCACCCCGGGACAGGACGACGTAGATACGCAGTATTTT. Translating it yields CASSFTPGQDDVDTQYF. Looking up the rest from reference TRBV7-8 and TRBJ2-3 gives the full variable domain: GAGVSQSPRYKVAKRGQDVALRCDPISGHVSLFWYQQALGQGPEFLTYFQNEAQLDKSGLPSDRFFAERPEGSVSTLKIQRTQQEDSAVYLCASSFTPGQDDVDTQYFGPGTRLTVL.

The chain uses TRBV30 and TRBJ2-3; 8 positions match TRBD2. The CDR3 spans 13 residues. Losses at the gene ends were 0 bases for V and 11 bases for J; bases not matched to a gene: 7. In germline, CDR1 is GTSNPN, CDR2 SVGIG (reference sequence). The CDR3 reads CAWSVNAGGGQYF. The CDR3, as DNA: TGTGCCTGGAGTGTTAATGCGGGGGGTGGGCAGTATTTT. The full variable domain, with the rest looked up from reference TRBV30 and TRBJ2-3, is SQTIHQWPATLVQPVGSPLSLECTVEGTSNPNLYWYRQAAGRGLQLLFYSVGIGQISSEVPQNLSASRPQDRQFILSSKKLLLSDSGFYLCAWSVNAGGGQYFGPGTRLTVL.

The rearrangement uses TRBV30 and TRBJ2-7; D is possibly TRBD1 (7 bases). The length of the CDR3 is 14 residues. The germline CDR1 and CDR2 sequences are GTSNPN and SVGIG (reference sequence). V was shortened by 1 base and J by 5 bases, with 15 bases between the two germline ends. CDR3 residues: CAWSAGGGVNEQYF. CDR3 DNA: TGTGCCTGGAGTGCAGGAGGGGGCGTGAACGAGCAGTACTTC.

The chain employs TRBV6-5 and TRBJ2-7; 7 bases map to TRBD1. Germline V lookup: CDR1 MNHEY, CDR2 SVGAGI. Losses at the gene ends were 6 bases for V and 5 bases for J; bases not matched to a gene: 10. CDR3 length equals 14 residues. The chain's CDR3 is CASRHDRENNEQYF. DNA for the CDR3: TGTGCCAGCAGACATGACAGGGAGAATAACGAGCAGTACTTC.

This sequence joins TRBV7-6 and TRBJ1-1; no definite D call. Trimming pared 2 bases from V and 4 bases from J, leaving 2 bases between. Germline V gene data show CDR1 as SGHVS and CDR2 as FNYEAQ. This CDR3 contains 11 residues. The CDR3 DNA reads TGTGCCAGCAGCTTACTCACTGAAGCTTTCTTT. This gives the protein CASSLLTEAFF.

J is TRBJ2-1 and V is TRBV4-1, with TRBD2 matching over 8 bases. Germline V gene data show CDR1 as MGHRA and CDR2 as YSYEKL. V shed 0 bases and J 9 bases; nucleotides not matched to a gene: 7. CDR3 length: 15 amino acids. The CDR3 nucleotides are TGCGCCAGCAGCCAAGATCCCCTAGCGGGTGCTGAGCAGTTCTTC. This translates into CASSQDPLAGAEQFF.

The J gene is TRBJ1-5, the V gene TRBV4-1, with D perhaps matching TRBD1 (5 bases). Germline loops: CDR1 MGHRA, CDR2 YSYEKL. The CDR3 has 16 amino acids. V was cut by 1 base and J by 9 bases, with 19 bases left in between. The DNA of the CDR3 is TGCGCCAGCAGCCAAGGCACCGGGGCTAGGAGGGGGCCCCAGCATTTT. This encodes CASSQGTGARRGPQHF.

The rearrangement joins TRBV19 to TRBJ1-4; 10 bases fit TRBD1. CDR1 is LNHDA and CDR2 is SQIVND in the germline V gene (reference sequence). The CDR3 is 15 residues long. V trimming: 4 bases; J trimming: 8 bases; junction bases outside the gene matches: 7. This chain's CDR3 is CASSRDRGLEEKLFF. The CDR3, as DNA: TGTGCCAGTAGTAGGGACAGGGGACTGGAGGAAAAACTGTTTTTT.

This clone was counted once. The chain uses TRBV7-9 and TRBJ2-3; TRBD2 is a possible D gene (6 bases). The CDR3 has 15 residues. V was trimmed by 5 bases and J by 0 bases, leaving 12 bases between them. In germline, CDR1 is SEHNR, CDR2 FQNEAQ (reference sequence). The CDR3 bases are TGTGCCAGCAGCCATGGGGCGGGAAGCACAGATACGCAGTATTTT. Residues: CASSHGAGSTDTQYF.

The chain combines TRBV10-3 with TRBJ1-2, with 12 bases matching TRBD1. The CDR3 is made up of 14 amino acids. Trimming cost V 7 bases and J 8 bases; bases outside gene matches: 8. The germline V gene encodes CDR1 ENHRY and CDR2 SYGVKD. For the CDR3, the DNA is TGTGCCATCATGACGGGACAGGGGGCCCGGGGCTACACCTTC. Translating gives CAIMTGQGARGYTF.

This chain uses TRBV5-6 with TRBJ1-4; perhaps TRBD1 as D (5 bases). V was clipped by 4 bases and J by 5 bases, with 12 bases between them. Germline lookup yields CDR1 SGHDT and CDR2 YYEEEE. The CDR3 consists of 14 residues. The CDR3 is CASSPQGLNEKLFF. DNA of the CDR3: TGTGCCAGCAGCCCGCAGGGTTTGAATGAAAAACTGTTTTTT.

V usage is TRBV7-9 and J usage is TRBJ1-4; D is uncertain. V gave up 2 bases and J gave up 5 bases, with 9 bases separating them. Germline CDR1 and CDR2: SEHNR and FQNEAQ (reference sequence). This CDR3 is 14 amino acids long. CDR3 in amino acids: CASSLNSGNEKLFF. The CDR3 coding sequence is TGTGCCAGCAGCTTAAATTCTGGGAATGAAAAACTGTTTTTT.

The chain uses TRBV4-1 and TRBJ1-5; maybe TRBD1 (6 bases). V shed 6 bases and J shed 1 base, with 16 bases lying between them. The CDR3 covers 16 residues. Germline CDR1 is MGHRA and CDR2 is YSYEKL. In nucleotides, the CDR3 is TGCGCCAGCAGTCAGCTACGAGGGGGAAGCAATCAGCCCCAGCATTTT. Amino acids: CASSQLRGGSNQPQHF.

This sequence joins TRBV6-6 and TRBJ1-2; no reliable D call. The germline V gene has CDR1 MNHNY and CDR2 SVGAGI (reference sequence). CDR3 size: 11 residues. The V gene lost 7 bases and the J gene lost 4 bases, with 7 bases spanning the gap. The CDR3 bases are TGTGCCAGCACCGATTTCTATGGCTACACCTTC. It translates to CASTDFYGYTF.

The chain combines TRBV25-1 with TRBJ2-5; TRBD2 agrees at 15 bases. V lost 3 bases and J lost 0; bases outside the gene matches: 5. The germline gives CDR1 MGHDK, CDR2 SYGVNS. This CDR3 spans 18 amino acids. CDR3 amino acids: CASSDPGLAGGHQETQYF. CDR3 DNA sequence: TGTGCCAGCAGTGATCCGGGACTAGCGGGAGGCCACCAAGAGACCCAGTACTTC.

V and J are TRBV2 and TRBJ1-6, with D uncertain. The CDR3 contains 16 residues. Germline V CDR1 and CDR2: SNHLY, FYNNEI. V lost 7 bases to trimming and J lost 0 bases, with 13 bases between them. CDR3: CASTPGGSSYNSPLHF. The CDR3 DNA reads TGTGCCAGCACCCCCGGTGGGAGCTCCTATAATTCACCCCTCCACTTT.

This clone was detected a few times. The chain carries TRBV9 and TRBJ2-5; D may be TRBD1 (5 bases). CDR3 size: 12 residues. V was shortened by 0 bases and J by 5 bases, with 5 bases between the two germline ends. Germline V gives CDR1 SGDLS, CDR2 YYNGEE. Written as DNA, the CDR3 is TGTGCCAGCAGCGTAGAGGGGGAGACCCAGTACTTC. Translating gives CASSVEGETQYF.

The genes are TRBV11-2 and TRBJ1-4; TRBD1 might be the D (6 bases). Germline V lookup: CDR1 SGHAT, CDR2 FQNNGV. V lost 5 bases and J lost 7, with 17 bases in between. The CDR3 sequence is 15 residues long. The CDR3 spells CASSKQGNQGEKLFF. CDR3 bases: TGTGCCAGCAGCAAACAGGGAAATCAAGGTGAAAAACTGTTTTTT.

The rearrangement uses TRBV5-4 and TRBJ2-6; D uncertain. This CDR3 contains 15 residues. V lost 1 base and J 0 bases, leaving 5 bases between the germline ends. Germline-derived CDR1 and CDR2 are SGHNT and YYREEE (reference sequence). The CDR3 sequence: CASSLSGSGANVLTF. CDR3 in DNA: TGTGCCAGCAGCTTGTCGGGCTCTGGGGCCAACGTCCTGACTTTC.

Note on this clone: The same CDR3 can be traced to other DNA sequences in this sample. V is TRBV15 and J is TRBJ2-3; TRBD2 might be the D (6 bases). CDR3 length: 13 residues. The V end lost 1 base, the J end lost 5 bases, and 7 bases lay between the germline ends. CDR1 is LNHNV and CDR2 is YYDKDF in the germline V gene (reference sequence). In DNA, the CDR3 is TGTGCCACCAGCAGAGTGGGACTAGATACGCAGTATTTT. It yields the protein CATSRVGLDTQYF.

In nucleotides, the CDR3 is TGTGCCAGCAGTTACTCGGGCGGACCCTACGAGCAGTACTTC. Encoded protein: CASSYSGGPYEQYF. This chain connects TRBV6-5 to TRBJ2-7; the D is unclear. The CDR3 consists of 14 residues. The V gene lost 0 bases and the J gene lost 2 bases, with 8 bases spanning the gap. The germline V gene has CDR1 MNHEY and CDR2 SVGAGI.

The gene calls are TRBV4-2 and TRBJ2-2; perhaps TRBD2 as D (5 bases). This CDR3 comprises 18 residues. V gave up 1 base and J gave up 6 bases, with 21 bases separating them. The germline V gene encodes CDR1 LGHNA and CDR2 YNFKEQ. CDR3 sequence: CASSQVEGDTSRSGELFF. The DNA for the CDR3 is TGTGCCAGCAGCCAAGTAGAGGGAGACACCTCGAGGTCCGGGGAGCTGTTTTTT.

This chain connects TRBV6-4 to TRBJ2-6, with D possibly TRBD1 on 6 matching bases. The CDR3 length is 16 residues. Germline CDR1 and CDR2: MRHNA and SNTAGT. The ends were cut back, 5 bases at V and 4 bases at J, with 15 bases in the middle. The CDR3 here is CASSLSPGVGANVLTF. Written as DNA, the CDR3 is TGTGCCAGCAGTCTTTCCCCAGGGGTCGGGGCCAACGTCCTGACTTTC.

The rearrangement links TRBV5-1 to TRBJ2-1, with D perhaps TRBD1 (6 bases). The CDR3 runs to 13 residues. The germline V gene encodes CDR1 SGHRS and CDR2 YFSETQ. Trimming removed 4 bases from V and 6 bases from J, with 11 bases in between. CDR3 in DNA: TGCGCCAGCAGCCCTCAGGGGAGCAATGAGCAGTTCTTC. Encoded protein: CASSPQGSNEQFF.

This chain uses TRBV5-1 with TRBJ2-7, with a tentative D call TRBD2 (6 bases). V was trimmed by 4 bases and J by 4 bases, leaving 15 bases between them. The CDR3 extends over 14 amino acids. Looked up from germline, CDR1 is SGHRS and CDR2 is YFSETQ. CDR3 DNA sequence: TGCGCCAGCAGCGGTGCGGGACTTGAGTACGAGCAGTACTTC. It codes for CASSGAGLEYEQYF.

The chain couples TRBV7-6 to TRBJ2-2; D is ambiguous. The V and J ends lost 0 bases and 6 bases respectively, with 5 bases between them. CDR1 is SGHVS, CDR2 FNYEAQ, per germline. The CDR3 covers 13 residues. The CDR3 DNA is TGTGCCAGCAGCTTAGCAGGGTCCGGGGAGCTGTTTTTT. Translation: CASSLAGSGELFF.

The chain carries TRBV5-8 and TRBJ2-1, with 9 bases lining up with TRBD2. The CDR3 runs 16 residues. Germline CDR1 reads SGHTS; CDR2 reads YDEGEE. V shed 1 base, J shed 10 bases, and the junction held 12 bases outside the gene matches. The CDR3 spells CASSLRVSGGGTEQFF. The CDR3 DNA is TGTGCCAGCAGCTTGCGGGTTAGCGGGGGTGGGACGGAGCAGTTCTTC.

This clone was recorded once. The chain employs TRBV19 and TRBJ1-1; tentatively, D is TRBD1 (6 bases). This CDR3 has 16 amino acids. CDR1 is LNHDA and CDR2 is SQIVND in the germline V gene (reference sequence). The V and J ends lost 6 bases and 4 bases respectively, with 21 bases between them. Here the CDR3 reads CASSTLGGRGVTEAFF. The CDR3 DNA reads TGTGCCAGTAGCACCCTGGGGGGGCGCGGTGTCACTGAAGCTTTCTTT.